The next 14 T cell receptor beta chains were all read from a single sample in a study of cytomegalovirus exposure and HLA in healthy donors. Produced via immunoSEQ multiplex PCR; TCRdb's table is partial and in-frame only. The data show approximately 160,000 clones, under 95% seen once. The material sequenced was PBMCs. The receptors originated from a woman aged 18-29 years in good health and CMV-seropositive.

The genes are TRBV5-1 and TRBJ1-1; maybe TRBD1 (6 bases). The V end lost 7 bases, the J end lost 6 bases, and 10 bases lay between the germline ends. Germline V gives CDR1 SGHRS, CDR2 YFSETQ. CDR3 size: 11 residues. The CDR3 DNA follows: TGCGCCAGCGCACAGGGAGCTGAAGCTTTCTTT. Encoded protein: CASAQGAEAFF.

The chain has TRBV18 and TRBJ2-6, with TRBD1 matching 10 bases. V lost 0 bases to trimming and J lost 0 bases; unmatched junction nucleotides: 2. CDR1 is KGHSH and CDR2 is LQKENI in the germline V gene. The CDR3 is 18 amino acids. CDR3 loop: CASSPPDRGFSGANVLTF. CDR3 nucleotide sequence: TGTGCCAGCTCACCACCGGACAGGGGGTTCTCTGGGGCCAACGTCCTGACTTTC.

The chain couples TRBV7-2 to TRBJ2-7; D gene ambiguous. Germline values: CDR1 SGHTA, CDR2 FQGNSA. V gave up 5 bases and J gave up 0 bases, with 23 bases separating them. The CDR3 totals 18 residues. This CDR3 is CASSPVPFTAQNSYEQYF. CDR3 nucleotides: TGTGCCAGCAGCCCCGTACCATTTACGGCACAGAACTCCTACGAGCAGTACTTC.

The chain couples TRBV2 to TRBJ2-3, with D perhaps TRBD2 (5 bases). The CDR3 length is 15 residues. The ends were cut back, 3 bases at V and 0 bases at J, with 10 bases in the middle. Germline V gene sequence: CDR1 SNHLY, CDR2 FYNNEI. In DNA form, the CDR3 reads TGTGCCAGCAGTGACGACTACGCTAGCACAGATACGCAGTATTTT. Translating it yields CASSDDYASTDTQYF.

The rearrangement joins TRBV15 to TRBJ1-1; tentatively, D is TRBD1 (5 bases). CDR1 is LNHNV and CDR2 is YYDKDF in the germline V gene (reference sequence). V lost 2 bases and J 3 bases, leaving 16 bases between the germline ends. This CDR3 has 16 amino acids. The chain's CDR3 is CATSRLKYRLHTEAFF. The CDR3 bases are TGTGCCACCAGCAGACTCAAGTACAGGCTCCACACTGAAGCTTTCTTT.

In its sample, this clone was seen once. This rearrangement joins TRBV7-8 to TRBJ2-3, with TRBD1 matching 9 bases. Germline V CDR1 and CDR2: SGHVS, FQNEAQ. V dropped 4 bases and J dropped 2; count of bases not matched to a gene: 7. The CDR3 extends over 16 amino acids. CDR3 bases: TGTGCCAGCAGCTCGGGACAGGGCGGGTTCACAGATACGCAGTATTTT. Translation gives CASSSGQGGFTDTQYF.

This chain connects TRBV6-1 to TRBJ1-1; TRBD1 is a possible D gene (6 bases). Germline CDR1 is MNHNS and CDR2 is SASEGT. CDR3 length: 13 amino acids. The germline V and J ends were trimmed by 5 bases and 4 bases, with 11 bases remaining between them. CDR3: CASSPQGITEAFF. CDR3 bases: TGTGCCAGCAGTCCGCAGGGGATCACTGAAGCTTTCTTT.

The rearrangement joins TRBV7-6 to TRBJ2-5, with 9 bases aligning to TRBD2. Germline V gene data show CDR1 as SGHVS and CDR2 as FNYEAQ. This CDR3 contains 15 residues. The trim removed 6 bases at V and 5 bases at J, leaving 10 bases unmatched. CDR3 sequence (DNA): TGTGCCAGCAGTCGGGCGGGGGGGCGGCTCGAGACCCAGTACTTC. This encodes CASSRAGGRLETQYF.

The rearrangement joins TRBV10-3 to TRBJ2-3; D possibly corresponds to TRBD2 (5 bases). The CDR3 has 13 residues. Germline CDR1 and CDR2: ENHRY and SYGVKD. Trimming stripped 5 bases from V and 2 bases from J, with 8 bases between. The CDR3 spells CAISSDYTDTQYF. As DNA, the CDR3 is TGTGCCATCAGTTCCGACTACACAGATACGCAGTATTTT.

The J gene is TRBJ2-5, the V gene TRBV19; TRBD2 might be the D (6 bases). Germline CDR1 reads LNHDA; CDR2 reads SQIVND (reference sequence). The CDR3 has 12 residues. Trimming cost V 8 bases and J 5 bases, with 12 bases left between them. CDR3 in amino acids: CASGTPWETQYF. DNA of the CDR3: TGTGCCAGTGGGACTCCGTGGGAGACCCAGTACTTC.

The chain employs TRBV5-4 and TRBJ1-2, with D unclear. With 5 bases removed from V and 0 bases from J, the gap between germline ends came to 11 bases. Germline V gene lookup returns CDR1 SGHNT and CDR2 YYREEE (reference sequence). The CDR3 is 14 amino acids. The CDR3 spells CASSPGEANYGYTF. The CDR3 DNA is TGTGCCAGCAGTCCCGGTGAGGCTAACTATGGCTACACCTTC.

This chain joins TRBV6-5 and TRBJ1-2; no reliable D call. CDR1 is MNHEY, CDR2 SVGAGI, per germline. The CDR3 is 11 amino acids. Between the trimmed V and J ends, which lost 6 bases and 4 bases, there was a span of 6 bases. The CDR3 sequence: CASSGVYGYTF. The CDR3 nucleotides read TGTGCCAGCAGCGGAGTCTATGGCTACACCTTC.

The chain's CDR3 is CASSVATGVRYTIYF. The CDR3 coding sequence is TGTGCCAGCAGCGTAGCTACCGGGGTGCGATACACCATATATTTT. The rearrangement uses TRBV9 and TRBJ1-3; D is undetermined. Per germline, CDR1 SGDLS and CDR2 YYNGEE. V was clipped by 0 bases and J by 8 bases, with 15 bases between them. CDR3 length equals 15 residues.

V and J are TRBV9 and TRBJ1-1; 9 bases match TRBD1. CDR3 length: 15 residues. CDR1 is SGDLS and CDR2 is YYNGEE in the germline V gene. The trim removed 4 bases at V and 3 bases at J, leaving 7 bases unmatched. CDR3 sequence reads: CASSPDGQGYTEAFF. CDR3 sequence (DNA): TGTGCCAGCAGCCCCGACGGACAGGGGTACACTGAAGCTTTCTTT. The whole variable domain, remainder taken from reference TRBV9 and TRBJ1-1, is DSGVTQTPKHLITATGQRVTLRCSPRSGDLSVYWYQQSLDQGLQFLIQYYNGEERAKGNILERFSAQQFPDLHSELNLSSLELGDSALYFCASSPDGQGYTEAFFGQGTRLTVV.